Given below is one TCR beta chain in context. Its antigen is undetermined. The data originate from a study of response to subunit inactivated influenza vaccine. Trimming removed 4 bases at V and 4 bases at J, with 12 bases between. The CDR3 loop spans 14 amino acids. Germline CDR1 LGHNA, CDR2 YNFKEQ. Overall study findings and caveats: After each seasonal influenza vaccination, few new T cells are recruited, the authors suggested.

TCRdb called the RT-PCR reads again in MiXCR, with one record for every CDR3 protein. The data show 200,000 to 300,000 distinct CDR3 sequences, 9.5% to 15% seen once. This clonotype originated in a man aged 50 or older who received an inactivated influenza vaccine. This chain uses TRBV4-2 with TRBJ2-3; D is tentatively TRBD1 or TRBD2 (5 bases each). Sequencing was performed on non-naive T cells sorted from PBMCs, taken around 15 days before vaccination. The CDR3 region is CASSRGTEPDTQYF. Written as DNA, the CDR3 is TGTGCCAGCAGCCGTGGGACCGAACCAGATACGCAGTATTTT.